What follows describes a single T cell receptor (beta chain). Trimming took 5 bases from V and 4 from J; bases not matched to a gene: 6. This CDR3 is 14 amino acids long. Germline values: CDR1 KGHDR, CDR2 SFDVKD. TCRdb's copy holds only in-frame clones and misses some; the assay was immunoSEQ multiplex PCR. The sample lists over 100,000 clones, about three quarters occurring once. This record comes from a study of blood T cell repertoires in COVID-19. At the level of the study: Some COVID-19 samples were acute and others convalescent; all came from the United States, Italy and Spain. From T cells, B-cell-depleted T cells, or PBMCs came the material, which was cDNA or gDNA.

The sample comprised peripheral blood. The genes are TRBV24-1 and TRBJ1-1; TRBD1 matches at 7 bases. The TCR originated in a human donor in a cohort sampled during active or convalescent COVID-19. The CDR3 coding sequence is TGTGCCACCAGTGGAAACGGACAGGCCACTGAAGCTTTCTTT. Translated: CATSGNGQATEAFF.